What follows describes a single T cell receptor (beta chain). As yet, its antigen is unknown. This CDR3 has 15 amino acids. V was clipped by 5 bases and J by 3 bases, with 16 bases between them. In germline, CDR1 is SGHTA, CDR2 FQGNSA. The sample comes from a study of T-cell memory formation after mild COVID-19. On the study more broadly: For the most part, TCR clusters were specific to one donor. Study results and limitations: While clones contracting from day 15 to 85 were balanced between CD4 and CD8, later expanders leaned CD4+. CD4+ contracting clones were found mainly in CM and EM, and CD8+ ones in EMRA. Certain responding clones were present in pre-infection memory, suggesting participation of cross-reactive memory.

TCRdb used MiXCR to reprocess the 5' RACE reads, holding one entry per CDR3 protein. The sample records 250,000 to 350,000 distinct CDR3 sequences, roughly a fifth being singletons. This clonotype was sampled from a man younger than 30 who had mild COVID-19 (a few samples of this study predate the infection). Cell type and time point are not known. V and J are TRBV7-2 and TRBJ1-2, with D possibly being TRBD1 (6 bases). Sample: PBMCs or a T cell subset sorted from them (not recorded which). The CDR3, as DNA: TGTGCCAGCAGCGTATACAGGGTCCCGGACTATGGCTACACCTTC. It translates to CASSVYRVPDYGYTF.